This entry is about one TCR beta chain. Across about two dozen US areas, participants ranged in age from roughly 18 to 95 years. The sample is drawn from a study of blood T cell repertoires in COVID-19. Original processing notes: Amplification of reference gene primers was used by the study to estimate nucleated cell counts. Generated by immunoSEQ multiplex PCR, the TCRdb table keeps only in-frame clones and is missing some. That table furnishes V, J and clone size, whereas the DNA furnished D and trimming. In the table there are 330,000 or so clones, 92% of which are singletons. The CDR3 length is 15 residues. Germline loops: CDR1 PRHDT, CDR2 FYEKMQ (reference sequence). The ends were cut back, 4 bases at V and 5 bases at J, with 16 bases in the middle.

The sequenced sample consisted of PBMCs or T cells enriched from blood (not recorded which). V and J are TRBV13 and TRBJ2-3; D may be TRBD2 (7 bases). The origin of this receptor is a woman in her 30s who had recovered from COVID-19. CDR3 DNA: TGTGCCAGCAGCTCGCGGGGGCGAATCATAGATACGCAGTATTTT. The encoded protein is CASSSRGRIIDTQYF.